This T cell receptor (beta chain) was sequenced during a study of control samples from healthy donors and cancer patients. Method: immunoSEQ multiplex PCR; TCRdb's copy keeps in-frame clones and lacks some. The sample lists about 160,000 clones; roughly 89% were seen once. Sequencing was carried out using blood. This clonotype was sampled from a man in his thirties or forties in good health.

The CDR3 DNA sequence: TGTGCCAGCAGCCTTATTAACACTGAAGCTTTCTTT. This translates into CASSLINTEAFF. The chain employs TRBV5-6 and TRBJ1-1; D remains ambiguous. CDR3 length equals 12 residues. Trimming stripped 4 bases from V and 2 bases from J, with 6 bases between. Germline V gives CDR1 SGHDT, CDR2 YYEEEE.